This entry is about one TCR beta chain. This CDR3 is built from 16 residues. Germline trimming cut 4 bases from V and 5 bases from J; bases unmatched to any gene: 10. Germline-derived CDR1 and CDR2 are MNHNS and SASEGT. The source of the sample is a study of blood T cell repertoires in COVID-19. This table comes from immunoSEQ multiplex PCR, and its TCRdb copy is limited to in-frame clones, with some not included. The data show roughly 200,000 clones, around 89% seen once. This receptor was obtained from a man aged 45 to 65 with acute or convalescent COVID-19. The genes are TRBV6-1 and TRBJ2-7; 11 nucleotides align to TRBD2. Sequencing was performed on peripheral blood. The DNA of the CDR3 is TGTGCCAGCAGTGTCCCTGGACTAGCGGGTATTAACGAGCAGTACTTC. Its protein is CASSVPGLAGINEQYF.